The present TCR beta chain was sequenced within a study of shared clonotypes between healthy human individuals. The V and J ends lost 7 bases and 6 bases respectively, with 17 bases between them. There are 14 residues in the CDR3. The germline V gene has CDR1 MNHEY and CDR2 SVGAGI. Libraries were prepared by immunoSEQ multiplex PCR; TCRdb keeps only in-frame clonotypes and omits some of them. The sample holds some 2,000,000 clones, approximately 96% seen once. Sequencing used naive CD4+ T cells sorted from blood. Documented subset: CD45RA+ positively selected. The rearrangement links TRBV6-5 to TRBJ2-3; D gene uncertain. The sequence derives from a man between 18 and 35 years old in good health. The CDR3 DNA reads as TGTGCCAGCACCCCGGGCCGGGTGTCGGATACGCAGTATTTT. Translation gives CASTPGRVSDTQYF.